The entry below gives a single T cell receptor beta chain sequence along with its context. The entry originates in a study of blood T cell repertoires in COVID-19. Study in general: The origin of the acute and convalescent COVID-19 samples was the United States, Italy and Spain. From T cells, B-cell-depleted T cells, or PBMCs came the material, which was cDNA or gDNA.

V was clipped by 2 bases and J by 0 bases, with 12 bases between them. Germline CDR1 MNHEY, CDR2 SMNVEV (reference sequence). The CDR3 totals 16 residues. Source study methods: Nucleated cell number was recorded as an estimate derived from reference gene primer amplification. Profiled with immunoSEQ multiplex PCR; TCRdb holds only in-frame clones, not every one. Clone size and the V and J calls come from that table; the DNA yielded D and trimming. The sample shows some 150,000 clones, roughly nine tenths of them seen only once. The sequencing sample was made of peripheral blood. The receptor comes from an elderly woman in a cohort sampled during active or convalescent COVID-19. J is TRBJ2-3 and V is TRBV27; maybe TRBD1 (6 bases). The CDR3 here is CASSLGGTPSTDTQYF. The CDR3 coding sequence is TGTGCCAGCAGTTTAGGTGGGACACCTAGCACAGATACGCAGTATTTT.